Included here is one TCR beta chain sequence, with context. The antigen remains unidentified. This sample is part of a study of chemoradiotherapy in HPV16-positive cancers. Whole-study context: Candidate HPV-specific clones and shared TCR motifs came from two HPV16-positive patients.

Generated by immunoSEQ multiplex PCR, the TCRdb table keeps only in-frame clones and is missing some. This sample has about 7,800 clones; 65% to 70% occur once, and the top ten carry roughly 31%. Samples were taken several times over chemoradiotherapy. CDR1 WSHSY and CDR2 SAAADI come from the germline V gene. Trimming took 4 bases from V and 8 from J, leaving 9 bases between them. The CDR3 has 12 amino acids. Whole-study findings and limits: Candidate HPV-specific clones and E7-related TCR motifs grew in tumor during treatment. HPV-responsive T-cell expansion during chemoradiotherapy was linked to improved recurrence-free survival in HPV16-positive patients.

Sampling was conducted from a patient who underwent chemoradiotherapy. This chain connects TRBV10-2 to TRBJ2-4; the D gene is possibly TRBD2 (5 bases). The TCR was taken from a human donor with HPV-associated anogenital cancer. The CDR3 DNA reads as TGCGCCAGCAGTGGGACTGGGGACATTCAGTACTTC. Residues: CASSGTGDIQYF.